The clone carrying this T cell receptor beta chain appeared a single time. The method was immunoSEQ multiplex PCR; TCRdb's version includes in-frame clones alone and lacks a portion of them. The sample consists of approximately 200,000 clones, around 95% of them appearing once. The entry originates in a study of blood T cell repertoires in COVID-19. Sequenced: peripheral blood. This clonotype originated in a man aged 25-45 years with COVID-19, enrolled during active disease.

CDR3 loop: CASSLGLPTSGFYEQYF. CDR3 in DNA: TGTGCCAGCAGCTTAGGTCTTCCGACTAGCGGTTTCTACGAGCAGTACTTC. The chain is built from TRBV11-2 and TRBJ2-7, with TRBD2 matching over 9 bases. Losses at the gene ends were 1 base for V and 3 bases for J; bases not matched to a gene: 10. Per the germline V gene, CDR1 is SGHAT and CDR2 is FQNNGV. This CDR3 has 17 amino acids.